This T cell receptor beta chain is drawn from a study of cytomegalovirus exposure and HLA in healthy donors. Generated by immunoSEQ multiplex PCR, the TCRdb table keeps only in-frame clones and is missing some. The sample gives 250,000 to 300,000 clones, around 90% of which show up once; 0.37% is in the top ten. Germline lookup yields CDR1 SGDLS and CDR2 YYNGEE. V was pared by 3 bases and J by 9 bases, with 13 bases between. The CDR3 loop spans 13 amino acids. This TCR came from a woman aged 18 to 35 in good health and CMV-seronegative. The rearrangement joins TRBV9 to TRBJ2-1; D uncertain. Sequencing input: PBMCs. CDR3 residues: CASSARSDREQFF. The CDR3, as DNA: TGTGCCAGCAGCGCGAGGAGCGATCGTGAGCAGTTCTTC.